These 6 T cell receptor beta chains share one sample of origin, sequenced in a study of T cell responses to AZD1222 COVID-19 vaccine. The table came from immunoSEQ multiplex PCR; TCRdb's copy has only in-frame clones and leaves some out. The repertoire holds about 110,000 clones, with 90% as singletons. The input for sequencing was peripheral blood, taken on day 0 of AZD1222 vaccination. These TCRs come from an adult in good health.

The CDR3 coding sequence is TGTGCCAGCAGCTTAGTTCTGGGCTCACCCCTCCACTTT. As protein: CASSLVLGSPLHF. This sequence joins TRBV7-9 and TRBJ1-6; no reliable D call. This CDR3 is built from 13 residues. The V gene lost 1 base and the J gene lost 10 bases, with 8 bases spanning the gap. Per the germline V gene, CDR1 is SEHNR and CDR2 is FQNEAQ (reference sequence).

This clone appeared a few times. J is TRBJ1-1 and V is TRBV10-1; the match to TRBD1 covers 9 bases. Germline-derived CDR1 and CDR2 are WNHNN and SYGVQD (reference sequence). The CDR3 covers 12 residues. Unmatched junction bases numbered 4, after V lost 5 bases and J lost 9 bases. The CDR3 reads CASSKGQGQAFF. The CDR3 nucleotides are TGCGCCAGCAGTAAAGGACAGGGGCAAGCTTTCTTT.

The V gene is TRBV19, the J gene TRBJ1-1; perhaps TRBD1 as D (6 bases). CDR3 length equals 13 residues. Germline-derived CDR1 and CDR2 are LNHDA and SQIVND (reference sequence). Trimming removed 7 bases from V and 6 bases from J, with 15 bases in between. CDR3 in DNA: TGTGCCAGTATGGGCCAGGGGTTGCCTGAAGCTTTCTTT. Amino acid sequence: CASMGQGLPEAFF.

The chain joins TRBV5-1 to TRBJ2-1; D gene unclear. Germline CDR1 SGHRS, CDR2 YFSETQ. CDR3 length: 16 amino acids. Trimming stripped 0 bases from V and 0 bases from J, with 10 bases between. The CDR3 bases are TGCGCCAGCAGCTTGGAGGCTTCGAGCTCCTACAATGAGCAGTTCTTC. It yields the protein CASSLEASSSYNEQFF.

Here the CDR3 DNA reads TGTGCCAGCAGCTTAGAGAAGGGGGCGCAAGGTGAAGCTTTCTTT. Its protein product is CASSLEKGAQGEAFF. The genes are TRBV11-1 and TRBJ1-1; 7 bases align to TRBD1. CDR3 length: 15 residues. Losses at the gene ends were 1 base for V and 7 bases for J; bases not matched to a gene: 9. Germline CDR1 is SGHAT and CDR2 is FQDESV (reference sequence).

This sequence joins TRBV5-6 and TRBJ2-2, with D maybe TRBD1 (6 bases). This CDR3 has 16 amino acids. The germline V gene encodes CDR1 SGHDT and CDR2 YYEEEE. Trimming cost V 1 base and J 4 bases, with 14 bases left between them. Here the CDR3 DNA reads TGTGCCAGCAGCTTGCCGCTAGACAGGCTCACCGGGGAGCTGTTTTTT. Its translation: CASSLPLDRLTGELFF.